Presented here are 20 T cell receptor beta chains from one specimen sequenced in a study of T cell changes during pregnancy in multiple sclerosis. Using immunoSEQ multiplex PCR, the repertoire was profiled, and TCRdb retains in-frame clones only, with some absent. The table has roughly 40,000 clones, 91% seen once; the top ten hold 0.73%. Sample: CD4+ T cells from peripheral blood mononuclear cells, taken before pregnancy. These receptors were obtained from a female donor with multiple sclerosis, enrolled in a pregnancy study.

The chain uses TRBV5-1 and TRBJ1-5; 8 bases match TRBD1. The length of the CDR3 is 15 residues. After removal of 3 bases from V and 0 bases from J, the junction contained 2 bases not matched to a gene. In germline, CDR1 is SGHRS, CDR2 YFSETQ. The chain's CDR3 is CASSSTGDSNQPQHF. CDR3 nucleotide sequence: TGCGCCAGCAGCTCGACAGGGGATAGCAATCAGCCCCAGCATTTT.

The genes are TRBV4-2 and TRBJ2-6; no clear D. Germline CDR1 LGHNA, CDR2 YNFKEQ. Trimming cost V 0 bases and J 1 base, with 19 bases left between them. This CDR3 contains 20 residues. CDR3 sequence: CASSQEVSPGLGSGANVLTF. In DNA, the CDR3 is TGTGCCAGCAGCCAAGAGGTTTCCCCAGGCCTTGGGTCTGGGGCCAACGTCCTGACTTTC.

V usage is TRBV15 and J usage is TRBJ1-5, with D maybe TRBD1 (6 bases). Per the germline V gene, CDR1 is LNHNV and CDR2 is YYDKDF (reference sequence). The CDR3 sequence is 15 residues long. V gave up 3 bases and J gave up 5 bases, with 14 bases separating them. CDR3 sequence reads: CATSRAQGTHQPQHF. CDR3 coding DNA: TGTGCCACCAGCAGGGCACAGGGAACCCATCAGCCCCAGCATTTT.

The rearrangement joins TRBV10-3 to TRBJ1-4; D is perhaps TRBD1 (6 bases). Looked up from germline, CDR1 is ENHRY and CDR2 is SYGVKD. The CDR3 loop spans 14 amino acids. V lost 0 bases to trimming and J lost 11 bases, with 13 bases between them. CDR3 amino acids: CAISESGAAGKLFF. CDR3 bases: TGTGCCATCAGTGAGTCGGGGGCGGCAGGGAAACTGTTTTTT.

The V and J genes are TRBV7-3 and TRBJ2-1; D is undetermined. The CDR3 is 13 residues long. Germline lookup yields CDR1 SGHTA and CDR2 FQGTGA. V shed 8 bases and J shed 3 bases, with 11 bases lying between them. The CDR3 sequence: CASSRRLYNEQFF. DNA for the CDR3: TGTGCCAGCTCTCGGAGACTCTACAATGAGCAGTTCTTC.

The chain links TRBV9 to TRBJ1-1, with TRBD1 matching 9 bases. CDR1 is SGDLS, CDR2 YYNGEE, per germline. The CDR3 is 15 amino acids. With V trimmed by 3 bases and J by 5 bases, 8 bases remained unmatched. The CDR3 DNA is TGTGCCAGCAGCGCCATGGGACAGGGAATGACTGAAGCTTTCTTT. Amino acid sequence: CASSAMGQGMTEAFF.

The chain carries TRBV4-3 and TRBJ1-5; D possibly corresponds to TRBD1 (5 bases). Germline loops: CDR1 LGHNA, CDR2 YSLEER. V lost 3 bases and J lost 7, with 16 bases in between. This CDR3 comprises 15 residues. This CDR3 is CASSHPLPGGQPQHF. The CDR3 DNA reads as TGCGCCAGCAGCCATCCCTTACCGGGGGGGCAGCCCCAGCATTTT.

The CDR3 sequence: CASSLGQLEGHEQYF. The DNA for the CDR3 is TGTGCCAGCAGTTTAGGACAACTGGAGGGGCACGAGCAGTACTTC. The chain couples TRBV27 to TRBJ2-7; TRBD2 is a possible D gene (6 bases). The CDR3 is 15 residues long. Trimming shortened V by 2 bases and J by 5 bases, and 16 bases separated the two germline ends. Per germline, CDR1 MNHEY and CDR2 SMNVEV (reference sequence).

The chain carries TRBV12-5 and TRBJ1-5, with D perhaps TRBD1 (5 bases). The germline CDR1 and CDR2 sequences are LGHNT and FRNRAP. CDR3 length: 16 amino acids. With 10 bases removed from V and 4 bases from J, the gap between germline ends came to 23 bases. DNA of the CDR3: TGTGCTATTCTAGGGACTTTCAGTAAGTTAAATCAGCCCCAGCATTTT. It translates to CAILGTFSKLNQPQHF.

This rearrangement joins TRBV6-1 to TRBJ2-1; D unresolved. CDR3 length equals 14 residues. With 4 bases removed from V and 3 bases from J, the gap between germline ends came to 10 bases. The germline CDR1 and CDR2 sequences are MNHNS and SASEGT. CDR3 protein: CASSGGSRYNEQFF. CDR3 DNA: TGTGCCAGCAGTGGAGGTTCCCGCTACAATGAGCAGTTCTTC.

V usage is TRBV18 and J usage is TRBJ1-1; weak D call: TRBD1 (5 bases). CDR1 and CDR2 (germline): KGHSH, LQKENI. Trimming removed 0 bases at V and 0 bases at J, with 14 bases between. This CDR3 region has 17 residues. The CDR3 here is CASSPPGRQSMNTEAFF. CDR3 bases: TGTGCCAGCTCACCACCGGGGCGACAGTCTATGAACACTGAAGCTTTCTTT.

The genes are TRBV5-5 and TRBJ2-5, with 11 bases fitting TRBD1. Looked up from germline, CDR1 is SGHKS and CDR2 is YYEKEE (reference sequence). This CDR3 is built from 16 residues. V lost 4 bases and J lost 1; bases outside the gene matches: 6. The CDR3 DNA is TGTGCCAGCAGCGCCCGGGACAGGGGGGCCCAAGAGACCCAGTACTTC. Protein product: CASSARDRGAQETQYF.

This clone was seen once. The chain couples TRBV4-2 to TRBJ2-1, with 9 bases identical to TRBD2. Germline CDR1 reads LGHNA; CDR2 reads YNFKEQ. There are 19 residues in the CDR3. With V trimmed by 1 base and J by 1 base, 11 bases remained unmatched. In nucleotides, the CDR3 is TGTGCCAGCAGCCAAGTCTCCACGGGACTAGCTGGGTCCTACAATGAGCAGTTCTTC. Residues: CASSQVSTGLAGSYNEQFF.

The chain recombines TRBV19 with TRBJ1-3; TRBD1 matches 10 bases. The CDR3 extends over 18 amino acids. The V gene end was trimmed by 7 bases and the J gene end by 0 bases; junction bases not matched to a gene: 12. Germline CDR1 LNHDA, CDR2 SQIVND (reference sequence). Written as DNA, the CDR3 is TGTGCCAGTACCCGGACAGGGGGTCTACCCATCTCTGGAAACACCATATATTTT. Its translation: CASTRTGGLPISGNTIYF.

The chain links TRBV5-8 to TRBJ1-6; D ambiguous. From germline, CDR1 is SGHTS and CDR2 YDEGEE. The CDR3 consists of 13 residues. With 0 bases removed from V and 10 bases from J, the gap between germline ends came to 8 bases. CDR3 DNA sequence: TGTGCCAGCAGCTTGGGGAGGGAATCACCCCTCCACTTT. Residues: CASSLGRESPLHF. Looking up the rest from reference TRBV5-8 and TRBJ1-6 gives the full variable domain: EAGVTQSPTHLIKTRGQQATLRCSPISGHTSVYWYQQALGLGLQFLLWYDEGEERNRGNFPPRFSGRQFPNYSSELNVNALELEDSALYLCASSLGRESPLHFGNGTRLTVT.

The chain links TRBV5-1 to TRBJ2-1; the D gene is possibly TRBD2 (7 bases). Trimming pared 2 bases from V and 7 bases from J, leaving 16 bases between. The CDR3 covers 15 residues. The germline CDR1 and CDR2 sequences are SGHRS and YFSETQ. The chain's CDR3 is CASSFTAGAKNEQFF. The CDR3 nucleotides read TGCGCCAGCAGCTTCACCGCGGGGGCGAAGAATGAGCAGTTCTTC. Drawing the rest from reference TRBV5-1 and TRBJ2-1, the complete variable domain is KAGVTQTPRYLIKTRGQQVTLSCSPISGHRSVSWYQQTPGQGLQFLFEYFSETQRNKGNFPGRFSGRQFSNSRSEMNVSTLELGDSALYLCASSFTAGAKNEQFFGPGTRLTVL.

This chain connects TRBV18 to TRBJ1-2, with D possibly matching TRBD1 (6 bases). Trimming shortened V by 0 bases and J by 6 bases, and 14 bases separated the two germline ends. CDR3 length: 15 residues. Germline V gene sequence: CDR1 KGHSH, CDR2 LQKENI. For the CDR3, the DNA is TGTGCCAGCTCACCACCGGTTAAAACAGGGAATGGCTACACCTTC. It is translated as CASSPPVKTGNGYTF.

This chain joins TRBV7-2 and TRBJ2-5, with TRBD2 matching over 7 bases. The junction had 5 bases not matched to a gene; V was cut back by 2 bases and J by 5 bases. CDR3 length: 14 amino acids. The germline CDR1 and CDR2 sequences are SGHTA and FQGNSA. DNA for the CDR3: TGTGCCAGCAGCTTACTGGCGGGGGTGGAGACCCAGTACTTC. Translation: CASSLLAGVETQYF.

The chain is built from TRBV4-2 and TRBJ1-1; possibly TRBD1 for D (5 bases). Between the trimmed V and J ends, which lost 4 bases and 10 bases, there was a span of 19 bases. The CDR3 covers 14 residues. CDR1 is LGHNA, CDR2 YNFKEQ, per germline. In nucleotides, the CDR3 is TGTGCCAGCAGCCCGGTAGGGGTTGCCTTTTCAGCTTTCTTT. As protein: CASSPVGVAFSAFF.

The chain couples TRBV7-2 to TRBJ1-5, with 8 bases matching TRBD1. This CDR3 spans 13 amino acids. Germline CDR1 reads SGHTA; CDR2 reads FQGNSA. V gave up 3 bases and J gave up 7 bases; unmatched junction bases: 2. The CDR3 nucleotides are TGTGCCAGCAGCTTCACAGGGGGGCAGCCCCAGCATTTT. Translation: CASSFTGGQPQHF.